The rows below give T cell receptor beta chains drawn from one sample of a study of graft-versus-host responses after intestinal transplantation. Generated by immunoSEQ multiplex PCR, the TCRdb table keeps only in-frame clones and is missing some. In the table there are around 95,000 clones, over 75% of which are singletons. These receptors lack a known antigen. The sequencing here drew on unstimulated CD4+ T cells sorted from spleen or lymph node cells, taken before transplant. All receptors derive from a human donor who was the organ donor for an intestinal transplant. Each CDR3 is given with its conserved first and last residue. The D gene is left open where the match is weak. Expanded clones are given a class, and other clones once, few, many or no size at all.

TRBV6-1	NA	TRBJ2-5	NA	CASSFDPSGRETQYF	TGTGCCAGCAGTTTCGACCCCTCGGGGAGGGAGACCCAGTACTTC
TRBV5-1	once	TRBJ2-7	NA	CASSETQGFSYEQYF	TGCGCCAGCAGTGAGACTCAGGGGTTCTCCTACGAGCAGTACTTC
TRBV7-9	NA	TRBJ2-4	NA	CASSLQLVAKNIQYF	TGTGCCAGCAGCTTGCAACTCGTAGCCAAAAACATTCAGTACTTC
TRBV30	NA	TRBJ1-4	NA	CAWDTGTQTFATNEKLFF	TGTGCCTGGGACACAGGGACGCAGACCTTCGCAACTAATGAAAAACTGTTTTTT
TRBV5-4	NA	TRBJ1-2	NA	CASSADSYGYTF	TGTGCCAGCAGCGCCGACAGCTATGGCTACACCTTC
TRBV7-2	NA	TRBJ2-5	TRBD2	CASSTAGGDWTQYF	TGTGCCAGCAGCACAGCGGGGGGTGATTGGACCCAGTACTTC
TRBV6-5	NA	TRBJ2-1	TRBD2	CASSSGAGGQFF	TGTGCCAGCAGTAGTGGGGCGGGGGGACAGTTCTTC
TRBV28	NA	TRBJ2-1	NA	CASSPGYNEQFF	TGTGCCAGCAGCCCCGGCTACAATGAGCAGTTCTTC
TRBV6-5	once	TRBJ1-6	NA	CASTTGGRHNSPLHF	TGTGCCAGCACCACGGGGGGTAGGCATAATTCACCCCTCCACTTT
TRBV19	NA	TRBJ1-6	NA	CAARDRRGSTNSPLHF	TGTGCCGCCCGGGACCGAAGAGGGAGCACCAATTCACCCCTCCACTTT
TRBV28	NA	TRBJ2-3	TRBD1	CASIMIRGRTDTQYF	TGTGCCAGCATTATGATTAGGGGGCGGACGGATACGCAGTATTTT
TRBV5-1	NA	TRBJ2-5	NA	CASSLGAQETQYF	TGCGCCAGCAGCTTGGGAGCTCAAGAGACCCAGTACTTC
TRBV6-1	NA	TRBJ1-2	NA	CASRSSGAEIYGYTF	TGTGCCAGCAGGTCATCCGGGGCCGAGATCTATGGCTACACCTTC
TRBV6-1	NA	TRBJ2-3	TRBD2	CASSEAIGGEGADTQYF	TGTGCCAGCAGTGAAGCAATAGGCGGGGAGGGTGCAGATACGCAGTATTTT
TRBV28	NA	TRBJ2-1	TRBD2	CASSLAGGPKFF	TGTGCCAGCAGCTTAGCGGGGGGGCCGAAGTTCTTC
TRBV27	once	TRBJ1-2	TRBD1	CASSLQGARGSGYTF	TGTGCCAGCAGTCTCCAGGGGGCGCGAGGAAGTGGCTACACCTTC
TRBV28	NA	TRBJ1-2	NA	CAILTPSSGYTF	TGTGCCATTCTGACCCCTTCCAGTGGCTACACCTTC
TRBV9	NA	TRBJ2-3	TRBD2	CASSGRGAVDTQYF	TGTGCCAGCAGCGGGCGGGGGGCTGTGGATACGCAGTATTTT
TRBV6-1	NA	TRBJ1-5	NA	CASSVGKDQPQHF	TGTGCCAGCAGTGTAGGGAAGGATCAGCCCCAGCATTTT
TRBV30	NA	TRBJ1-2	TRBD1	CACPTGAYGYTF	TGTGCCTGCCCGACAGGGGCCTATGGCTACACCTTC
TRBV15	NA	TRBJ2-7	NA	CATSRDPTVWYEQYF	TGTGCCACCAGCAGAGATCCTACGGTGTGGTACGAGCAGTACTTC
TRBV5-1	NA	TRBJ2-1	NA	CASRGGNYNEQFF	TGCGCCAGTAGGGGGGGGAATTACAATGAGCAGTTCTTC
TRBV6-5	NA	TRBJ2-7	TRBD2	CASSFSAGGPGYEQYF	TGTGCCAGCAGTTTTTCGGCGGGGGGGCCCGGCTACGAGCAGTACTTC
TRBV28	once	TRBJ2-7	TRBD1	CASSLWGQGAKYEQYF	TGTGCCAGCAGTTTATGGGGGCAGGGGGCAAAGTACGAGCAGTACTTC
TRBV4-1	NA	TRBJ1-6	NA	CASSQDRGRGVSPLHF	TGCGCCAGCAGCCAAGATCGAGGTAGGGGAGTATCACCCCTCCACTTT
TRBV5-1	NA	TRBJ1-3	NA	CASSVIPDPGNTIYF	TGCGCCAGCAGCGTAATACCTGACCCAGGAAACACCATATATTTT
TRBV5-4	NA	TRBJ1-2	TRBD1	CASSLGTGGSYGYTF	TGTGCCAGCAGCTTGGGGACAGGGGGCTCCTACGGCTACACCTTC
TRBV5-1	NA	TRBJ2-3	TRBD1	CASSFYGQGSDTQYF	TGCGCCAGCAGCTTCTACGGACAGGGATCAGATACGCAGTATTTT
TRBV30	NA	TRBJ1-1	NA	CAWSPALAGNTEAFF	TGTGCCTGGAGTCCGGCTCTAGCAGGGAACACTGAAGCTTTCTTT
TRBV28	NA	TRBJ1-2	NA	CASTLGGGYGYTF	TGTGCCAGCACCCTGGGAGGCGGGTATGGCTACACCTTC
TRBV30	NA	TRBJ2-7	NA	CAWSGNRDEQYF	TGTGCCTGGAGTGGAAATAGGGACGAGCAGTACTTC
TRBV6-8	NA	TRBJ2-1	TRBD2	CASSLGLAGIDEQFF	TGTGCCAGCAGCCTTGGACTAGCGGGGATCGATGAGCAGTTCTTC
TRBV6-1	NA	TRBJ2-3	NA	CASIAAPQGWGFGTQYF	TGTGCCAGCATTGCAGCCCCTCAGGGCTGGGGGTTTGGTACGCAGTATTTT
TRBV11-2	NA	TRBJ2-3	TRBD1	CASSWTGGRATDTQYF	TGTGCCAGCAGCTGGACAGGGGGGAGAGCCACAGATACGCAGTATTTT
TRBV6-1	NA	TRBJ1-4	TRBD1	CASSGQGWTNEKLFF	TGTGCCAGCAGTGGACAGGGATGGACTAATGAAAAACTGTTTTTT
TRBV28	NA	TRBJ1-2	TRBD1	CASSLGTGSLANYGYTF	TGTGCCAGCAGTTTAGGGACAGGGTCATTAGCTAACTATGGCTACACCTTC
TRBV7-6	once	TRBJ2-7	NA	CASSPRRGPYEQYF	TGTGCCAGCAGCCCCCGTCGGGGACCCTACGAGCAGTACTTC
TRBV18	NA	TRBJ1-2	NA	CASSPAPQGHLYGYTF	TGTGCCAGCTCACCGGCACCCCAGGGTCACCTCTATGGCTACACCTTC
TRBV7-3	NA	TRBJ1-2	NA	CASPHRVFSYGYTF	TGTGCCAGCCCGCACCGGGTCTTCTCCTATGGCTACACCTTC
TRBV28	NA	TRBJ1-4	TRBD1	CASRYTGGAYEKLFF	TGTGCCAGCAGATATACAGGGGGCGCCTATGAAAAACTGTTTTTT
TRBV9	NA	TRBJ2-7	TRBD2	CASSPGGSGGFAGEQYF	TGTGCCAGCAGCCCAGGGGGGAGCGGGGGGTTCGCTGGCGAGCAGTACTTC
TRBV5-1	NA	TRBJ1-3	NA	CASSPAHSGNTIYF	TGCGCCAGCAGCCCGGCCCACTCTGGAAACACCATATATTTT
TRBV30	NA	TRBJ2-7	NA	CAWSKLVWQYF	TGTGCCTGGAGTAAACTGGTCTGGCAGTACTTC
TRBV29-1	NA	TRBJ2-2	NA	CSVEVPPSGELFF	TGCAGCGTTGAAGTCCCGCCGAGCGGGGAGCTGTTTTTT
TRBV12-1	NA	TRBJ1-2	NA	CASISPELYGYTF	TGTGCCAGCATCTCGCCAGAGCTCTATGGCTACACCTTC
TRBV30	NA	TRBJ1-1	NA	CAWRVGTEAFF	TGTGCCTGGAGGGTTGGCACTGAAGCTTTCTTT
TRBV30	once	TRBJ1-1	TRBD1	CAWSVPHWTGLNTEAFF	TGTGCCTGGAGTGTACCCCATTGGACAGGGCTGAACACTGAAGCTTTCTTT
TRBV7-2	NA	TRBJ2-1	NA	CASSPRAVSYTWRNEQFF	TGTGCCAGCAGCCCAAGGGCTGTTTCATATACATGGAGAAATGAGCAGTTCTTC
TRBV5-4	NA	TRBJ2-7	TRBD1	CASSWDRDRKPYEQYF	TGTGCCAGCAGCTGGGACCGGGACAGAAAACCATACGAGCAGTACTTC
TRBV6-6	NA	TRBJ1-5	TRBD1	CASNKPQGAGDQPQHF	TGTGCCAGCAATAAACCCCAGGGGGCGGGAGACCAGCCCCAGCATTTT
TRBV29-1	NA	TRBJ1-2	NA	CSVFLKQGYYGYTF	TGCAGCGTCTTCCTGAAACAGGGCTACTATGGCTACACCTTC
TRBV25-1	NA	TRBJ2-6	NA	CASSVTGANVLTF	TGTGCCAGCAGTGTGACCGGGGCCAACGTCCTGACTTTC
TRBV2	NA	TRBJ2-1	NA	CASSDPGARFF	TGTGCCAGCAGTGATCCGGGGGCCCGGTTCTTC
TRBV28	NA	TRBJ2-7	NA	CASRSLRPPGQYF	TGTGCCAGCAGATCTTTGAGACCCCCAGGGCAGTACTTC